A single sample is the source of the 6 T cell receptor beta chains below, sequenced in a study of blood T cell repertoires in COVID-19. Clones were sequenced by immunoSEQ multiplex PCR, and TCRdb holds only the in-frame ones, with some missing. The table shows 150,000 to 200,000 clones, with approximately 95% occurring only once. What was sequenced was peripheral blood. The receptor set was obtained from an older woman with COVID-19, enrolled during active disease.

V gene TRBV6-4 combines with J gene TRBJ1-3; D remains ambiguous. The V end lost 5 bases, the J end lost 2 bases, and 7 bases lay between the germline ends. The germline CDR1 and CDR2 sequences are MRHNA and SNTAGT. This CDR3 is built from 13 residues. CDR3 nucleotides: TGTGCCAGCAGTTCGAACACTGGAAACACCATATATTTT. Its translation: CASSSNTGNTIYF.

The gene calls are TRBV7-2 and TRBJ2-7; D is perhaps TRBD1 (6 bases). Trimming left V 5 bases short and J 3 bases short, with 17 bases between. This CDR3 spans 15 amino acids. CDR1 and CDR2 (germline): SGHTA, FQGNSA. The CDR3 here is CASSRPGASLYEQYF. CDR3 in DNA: TGTGCCAGCAGCCGCCCAGGGGCGTCTCTCTACGAGCAGTACTTC.

CDR3 DNA: TGTGCCAGCAGCTTGGATGGCAGAAATCAGCCCCAGCATTTT. Protein product: CASSLDGRNQPQHF. The chain employs TRBV5-8 and TRBJ1-5; D is uncertain. V shed 0 bases and J shed 4 bases, with 8 bases lying between them. Germline CDR1 and CDR2: SGHTS and YDEGEE. The CDR3 is made up of 14 amino acids.

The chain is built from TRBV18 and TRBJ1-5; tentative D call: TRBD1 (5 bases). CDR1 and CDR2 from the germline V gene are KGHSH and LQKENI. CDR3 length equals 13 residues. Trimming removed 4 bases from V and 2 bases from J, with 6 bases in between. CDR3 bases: TGTGCCAGCTCACTACAGGGCAATCAGCCCCAGCATTTT. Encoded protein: CASSLQGNQPQHF.

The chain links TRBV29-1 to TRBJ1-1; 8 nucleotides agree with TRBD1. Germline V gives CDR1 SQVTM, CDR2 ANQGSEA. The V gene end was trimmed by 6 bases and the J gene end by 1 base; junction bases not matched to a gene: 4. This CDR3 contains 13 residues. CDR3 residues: CSVHGQGNTEAFF. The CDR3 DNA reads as TGCAGCGTACATGGACAGGGGAACACTGAAGCTTTCTTT.

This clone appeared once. Here the CDR3 reads CASSEVARAYEQYF. DNA of the CDR3: TGTGCCAGCAGTGAGGTGGCTCGGGCCTACGAGCAGTACTTC. This chain uses TRBV2 with TRBJ2-7; D is unclear. Germline assignment: CDR1 SNHLY and CDR2 FYNNEI. The V gene lost 3 bases and the J gene lost 2 bases, with 11 bases spanning the gap. The CDR3 sequence is 14 residues long.